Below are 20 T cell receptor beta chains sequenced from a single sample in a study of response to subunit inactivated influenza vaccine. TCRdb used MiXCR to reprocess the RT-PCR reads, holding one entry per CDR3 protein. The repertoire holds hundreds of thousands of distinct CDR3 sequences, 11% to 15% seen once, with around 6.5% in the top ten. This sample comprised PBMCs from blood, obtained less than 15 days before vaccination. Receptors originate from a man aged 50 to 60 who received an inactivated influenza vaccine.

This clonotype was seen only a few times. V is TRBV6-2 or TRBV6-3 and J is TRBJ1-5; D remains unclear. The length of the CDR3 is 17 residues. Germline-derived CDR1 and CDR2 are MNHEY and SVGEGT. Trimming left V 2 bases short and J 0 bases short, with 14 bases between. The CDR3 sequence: CASSYQSDWYSNQPQHF. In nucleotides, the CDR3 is TGTGCCAGCAGTTACCAGTCCGACTGGTATAGCAATCAGCCCCAGCATTTT.

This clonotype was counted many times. The CDR3 is CSVGTGTPSYEQYF. CDR3 nucleotide sequence: TGCAGCGTGGGAACCGGGACACCTTCCTACGAGCAGTACTTC. The V gene is TRBV29-1, the J gene TRBJ2-7; possible D gene TRBD1, 6 bases. Germline CDR1 SQVTM, CDR2 ANQGSEA. This CDR3 region has 14 residues. V lost 6 bases and J 1 base, leaving 16 bases between the germline ends.

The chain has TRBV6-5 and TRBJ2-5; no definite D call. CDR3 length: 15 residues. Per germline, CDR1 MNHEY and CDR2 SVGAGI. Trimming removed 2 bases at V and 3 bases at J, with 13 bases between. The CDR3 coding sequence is TGTGCCAGCAGTTACCCACGGACGGAGAAAGAGACCCAGTACTTC. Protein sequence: CASSYPRTEKETQYF.

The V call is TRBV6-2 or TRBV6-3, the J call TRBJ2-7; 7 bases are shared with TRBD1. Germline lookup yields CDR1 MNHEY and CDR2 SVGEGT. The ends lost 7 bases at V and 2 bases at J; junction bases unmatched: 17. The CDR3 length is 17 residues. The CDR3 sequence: CASTYWAGTVYPYEQYF. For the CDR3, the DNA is TGTGCCAGCACTTATTGGGCCGGGACAGTTTACCCCTACGAGCAGTACTTC.

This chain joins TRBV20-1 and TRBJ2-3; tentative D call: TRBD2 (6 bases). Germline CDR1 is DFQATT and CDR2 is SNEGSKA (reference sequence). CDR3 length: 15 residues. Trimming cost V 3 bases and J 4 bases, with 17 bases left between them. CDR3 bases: TGCAGTGCTAGCCCACCGACTAGAGTTGCAGATACGCAGTATTTT. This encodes CSASPPTRVADTQYF.

The CDR3 region is CSAREDTGGQPQHF. CDR3 nucleotides: TGCAGTGCTAGAGAGGACACGGGAGGCCAGCCCCAGCATTTT. The chain employs TRBV20-1 and TRBJ1-5, with TRBD1 as a possible D gene (5 bases). Germline lookup yields CDR1 DFQATT and CDR2 SNEGSKA (reference sequence). The CDR3 has 14 amino acids. Trimming stripped 0 bases from V and 7 bases from J, with 13 bases between.

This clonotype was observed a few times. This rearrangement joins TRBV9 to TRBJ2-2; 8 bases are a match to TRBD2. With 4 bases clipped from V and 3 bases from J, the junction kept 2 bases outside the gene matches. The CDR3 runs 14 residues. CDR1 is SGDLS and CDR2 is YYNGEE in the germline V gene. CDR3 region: CASSQGLDTGELFF. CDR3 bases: TGTGCCAGCAGCCAGGGACTAGACACCGGGGAGCTGTTTTTT.

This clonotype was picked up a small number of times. CDR3 in DNA: TGTGCCAGCAGTGGGGGGACTACCTACAATGAGCAGTTCTTC. This translates into CASSGGTTYNEQFF. The chain combines TRBV6-1 with TRBJ2-1, with 7 positions matching TRBD2. This CDR3 contains 14 residues. Germline-derived CDR1 and CDR2 are MNHNS and SASEGT. V lost 4 bases and J lost 2; bases outside the gene matches: 2.

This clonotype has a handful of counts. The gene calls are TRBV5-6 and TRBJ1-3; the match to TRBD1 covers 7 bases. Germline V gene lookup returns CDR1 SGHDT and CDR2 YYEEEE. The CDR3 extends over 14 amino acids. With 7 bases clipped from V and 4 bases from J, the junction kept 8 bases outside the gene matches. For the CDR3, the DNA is TGTGCCAGCGCCGGGGCAGGGGGAGGAAACACCATATATTTT. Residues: CASAGAGGGNTIYF. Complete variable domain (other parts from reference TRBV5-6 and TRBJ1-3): DAGVTQSPTHLIKTRGQQVTLRCSPKSGHDTVSWYQQALGQGPQFIFQYYEEEERQRGNFPDRFSGHQFPNYSSELNVNALLLGDSALYLCASAGAGGGNTIYFGEGSWLTVV.

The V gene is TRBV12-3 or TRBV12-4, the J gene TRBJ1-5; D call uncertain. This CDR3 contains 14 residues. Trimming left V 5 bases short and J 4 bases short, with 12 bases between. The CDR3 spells CASSQSGQNQPQHF. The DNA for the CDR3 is TGTGCCAGCAGTCAAAGCGGGCAGAATCAGCCCCAGCATTTT.

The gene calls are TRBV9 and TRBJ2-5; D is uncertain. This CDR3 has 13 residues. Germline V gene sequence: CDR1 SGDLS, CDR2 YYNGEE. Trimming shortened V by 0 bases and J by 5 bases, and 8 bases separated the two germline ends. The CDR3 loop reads CASSVGPFETQYF. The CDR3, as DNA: TGTGCCAGCAGCGTAGGCCCCTTTGAGACCCAGTACTTC.

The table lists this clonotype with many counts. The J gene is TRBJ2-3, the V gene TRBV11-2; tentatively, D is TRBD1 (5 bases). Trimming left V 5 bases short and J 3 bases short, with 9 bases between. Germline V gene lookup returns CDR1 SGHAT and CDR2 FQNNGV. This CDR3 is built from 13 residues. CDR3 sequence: CASSADSTDTQYF. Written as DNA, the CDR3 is TGTGCCAGCAGCGCAGACAGTACAGATACGCAGTATTTT.

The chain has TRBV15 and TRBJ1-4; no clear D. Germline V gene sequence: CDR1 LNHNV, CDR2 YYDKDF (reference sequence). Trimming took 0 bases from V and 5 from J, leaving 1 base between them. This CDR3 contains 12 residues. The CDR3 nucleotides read TGTGCCACCAGCAGAGAAAATGAAAAACTGTTTTTT. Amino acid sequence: CATSRENEKLFF.

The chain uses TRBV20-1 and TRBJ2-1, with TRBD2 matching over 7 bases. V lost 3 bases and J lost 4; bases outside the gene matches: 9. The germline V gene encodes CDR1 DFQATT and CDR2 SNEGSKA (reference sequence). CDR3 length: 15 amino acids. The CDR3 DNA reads TGCAGTGCTAGGGGGGGGAGCGGGACGTACAATGAGCAGTTCTTC. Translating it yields CSARGGSGTYNEQFF.

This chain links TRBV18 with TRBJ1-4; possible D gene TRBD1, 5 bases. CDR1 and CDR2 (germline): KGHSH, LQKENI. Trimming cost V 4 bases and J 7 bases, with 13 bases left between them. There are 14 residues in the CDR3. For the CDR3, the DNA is TGTGCCAGCTCACTTTCTGCGACAGCTGAAAAACTGTTTTTT. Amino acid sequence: CASSLSATAEKLFF.

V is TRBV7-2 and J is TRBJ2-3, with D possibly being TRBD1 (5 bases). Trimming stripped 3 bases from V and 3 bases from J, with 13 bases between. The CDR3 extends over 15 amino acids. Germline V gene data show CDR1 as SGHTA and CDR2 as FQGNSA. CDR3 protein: CASSFQGFRTDTQYF. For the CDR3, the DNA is TGTGCCAGCAGCTTCCAGGGTTTTCGTACAGATACGCAGTATTTT.

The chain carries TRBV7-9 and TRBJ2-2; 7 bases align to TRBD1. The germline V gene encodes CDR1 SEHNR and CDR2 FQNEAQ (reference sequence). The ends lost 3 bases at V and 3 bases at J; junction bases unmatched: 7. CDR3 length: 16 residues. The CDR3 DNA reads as TGTGCCAGCAGCTTCTTTACAGGGGCCGACACCGGGGAGCTGTTTTTT. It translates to CASSFFTGADTGELFF.

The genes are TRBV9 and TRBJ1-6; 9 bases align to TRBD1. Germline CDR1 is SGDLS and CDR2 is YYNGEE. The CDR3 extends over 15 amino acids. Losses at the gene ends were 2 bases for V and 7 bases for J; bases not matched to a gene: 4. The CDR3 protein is CASSVGTGRNSPLHF. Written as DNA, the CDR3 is TGTGCCAGCAGCGTGGGGACAGGGCGGAATTCACCCCTCCACTTT.

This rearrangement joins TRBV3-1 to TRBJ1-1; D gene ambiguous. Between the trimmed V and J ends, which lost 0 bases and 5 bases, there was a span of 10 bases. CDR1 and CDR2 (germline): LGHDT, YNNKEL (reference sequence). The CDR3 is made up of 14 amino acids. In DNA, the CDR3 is TGTGCCAGCAGCCAAGATCGGAGCACAACTGAAGCTTTCTTT. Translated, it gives CASSQDRSTTEAFF.

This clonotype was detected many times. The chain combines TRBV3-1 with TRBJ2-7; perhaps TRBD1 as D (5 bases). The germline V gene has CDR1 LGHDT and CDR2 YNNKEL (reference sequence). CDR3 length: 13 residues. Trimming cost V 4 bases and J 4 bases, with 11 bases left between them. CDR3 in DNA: TGTGCCAGCAGCCGAACTCAGGGTTACGAGCAGTACTTC. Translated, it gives CASSRTQGYEQYF.